This note documents a single T cell receptor (beta chain) sequence. Generated by immunoSEQ multiplex PCR, the TCRdb table keeps only in-frame clones and is missing some. The table lists 55,000 to 80,000 clones, around 93% of them singletons, with around 0.42% in the top ten. V gave up 4 bases and J gave up 10 bases; unmatched junction bases: 11. The CDR3 extends over 15 amino acids. The germline gives CDR1 PRHDT, CDR2 FYEKMQ (reference sequence). These data come from a study of technical replicates of blood from a few donors. The sequencing sample was made of T cells isolated from PBMCs. The chain recombines TRBV13 with TRBJ1-4; 8 bases match TRBD1. The sequence was collected from a human donor in good health. CDR3 in DNA: TGTGCCAGCAGCTCCCAAGGACAGGGTAGGGGAAAACTGTTTTTT. Translated: CASSSQGQGRGKLFF.